A single sample gave rise to the 11 T cell receptor beta chains below, sequenced in a study of T cells in localized non-small cell lung cancer. TCRdb's table, derived via immunoSEQ multiplex PCR, lists solely in-frame clones and lacks some. Found here are approximately 1,300 clones, around a third of them singletons; the top ten hold 13%. Sample: lung tumor tissue, taken before any cancer treatment. These receptors were obtained from a woman aged 18 to 49 with stage I lung adenocarcinoma.

In its sample, this clone was seen a few times. The J gene is TRBJ1-5, the V gene TRBV11-3; possible D gene TRBD1, 5 bases. This CDR3 has 14 residues. Germline CDR1 and CDR2: SGHNT and YENEEA. V lost 5 bases, J lost 5 bases, and 13 bases lay in between. CDR3 bases: TGTGCCAGCAGCCCGGACACTATCTATCAGCCCCAGCATTTT. Translated, it gives CASSPDTIYQPQHF.

The genes are TRBV11-3 and TRBJ2-1, with 13 bases fitting TRBD2. The CDR3 is 15 residues long. Germline V gives CDR1 SGHNT, CDR2 YENEEA. The junction had 8 bases not matched to a gene; V was cut back by 1 base and J by 14 bases. The chain's CDR3 is CASSLGTSGSTFEFF. In DNA, the CDR3 is TGTGCCAGCAGCTTAGGGACTAGCGGGAGCACCTTCGAGTTCTTC.

This clone was picked up a small number of times. V is TRBV4-1 and J is TRBJ2-7; 14 positions agree with TRBD2. Trimming took 3 bases from V and 5 from J; bases not matched to a gene: 9. Germline CDR1 reads MGHRA; CDR2 reads YSYEKL. This CDR3 is 17 amino acids long. CDR3: CASSQREGLAGVNEQYF. Written as DNA, the CDR3 is TGCGCCAGCAGCCAGAGAGAGGGACTAGCGGGAGTCAACGAGCAGTACTTC.

This clone has only a few counts. The CDR3 is CASRARPGPEFYEQYF. The CDR3, as DNA: TGTGCCAGCAGGGCAAGACCGGGGCCTGAATTTTACGAGCAGTACTTC. The chain links TRBV6-8 to TRBJ2-7, with D perhaps being TRBD1 or TRBD2 (5 bases each). Germline CDR1 reads MNHGY; CDR2 reads SAAAGT. The CDR3 has 16 amino acids. Trimming cost V 6 bases and J 4 bases, with 22 bases left between them.

This clone showed up just a few times. The rearrangement uses TRBV11-3 and TRBJ2-7; D is uncertain. The CDR3 is 14 residues long. The V end was cut by 4 bases, the J end by 0 bases, with 10 bases between. The germline V gene encodes CDR1 SGHNT and CDR2 YENEEA. The CDR3 is CASSSGFSSYEQYF. CDR3 bases: TGTGCCAGCAGCTCGGGCTTCAGCTCCTACGAGCAGTACTTC.

The chain has TRBV19 and TRBJ1-5, with a possible D match to TRBD1 (5 bases). Deletions cut 3 bases from V and 3 bases from J, with 12 bases between. Per germline, CDR1 LNHDA and CDR2 SQIVND (reference sequence). This CDR3 is 15 amino acids long. CDR3 residues: CASSIGSRDNQPQHF. The CDR3, as DNA: TGTGCCAGTAGTATCGGGTCCAGGGACAATCAGCCCCAGCATTTT.

The chain carries TRBV28 and TRBJ1-5; tentative D call: TRBD1 (5 bases). The CDR3 runs 13 residues. V was cut by 8 bases and J by 3 bases, with 11 bases left in between. Germline-derived CDR1 and CDR2 are MDHEN and SYDVKM. DNA for the CDR3: TGTGCCAGCCACGACAGATCCAATCAGCCCCAGCATTTT. This gives the protein CASHDRSNQPQHF. Together with reference TRBV28 and TRBJ1-5, the CDR3 gives the full variable domain: DVKVTQSSRYLVKRTGEKVFLECVQDMDHENMFWYRQDPGLGLRLIYFSYDVKMKEKGDIPEGYSVSREKKERFSLILESASTNQTSMYLCASHDRSNQPQHFGDGTRLSIL.

The chain uses TRBV19 and TRBJ2-2; D unresolved. V lost 0 bases to trimming and J lost 2 bases, with 4 bases between them. This CDR3 region has 14 residues. Germline lookup yields CDR1 LNHDA and CDR2 SQIVND (reference sequence). The CDR3 DNA reads TGTGCCAGTAGTATAGATCCCAACACCGGGGAGCTGTTTTTT. Translation gives CASSIDPNTGELFF.

This clone was counted a few times. The chain has TRBV6-8 and TRBJ1-1; D unresolved. Germline CDR1 and CDR2: MNHGY and SAAAGT. V lost 7 bases, J lost 10 bases, and 16 bases lay in between. The CDR3 has 12 residues. In DNA, the CDR3 is TGTGCCAGCACCCGATTGGAGGTGGGAGCTTTCTTT. Encoded protein: CASTRLEVGAFF.

V is TRBV6-8 and J is TRBJ1-2; D gene ambiguous. CDR3 length: 12 residues. From germline, CDR1 is MNHGY and CDR2 SAAAGT. The V gene lost 10 bases and the J gene lost 4 bases, with 13 bases spanning the gap. The CDR3 nucleotides are TGTGCCATCCTGAACGGCTTCTATGGCTACACCTTC. It translates to CAILNGFYGYTF.

This clone has just a few counts. The chain carries TRBV6-8 and TRBJ2-1; perhaps D is TRBD1 or TRBD2 (5 bases each). Germline-derived CDR1 and CDR2 are MNHGY and SAAAGT. Trimming cost V 2 bases and J 1 base, with 12 bases left between them. This CDR3 region has 16 residues. DNA of the CDR3: TGTGCCAGCAGTTACCACGACAGAGGGTCCTACAATGAGCAGTTCTTC. It yields the protein CASSYHDRGSYNEQFF.